The 8 T cell receptor beta chains reported below all come from one sample, sequenced in a study of blood T cell repertoires in COVID-19. Method: immunoSEQ multiplex PCR; TCRdb's copy keeps in-frame clones and lacks some. The sample lists almost 250,000 clones; about 82% were seen once. The source material was peripheral blood. Receptor source: a woman of 80 years or more with COVID-19, enrolled during active disease.

The V call is TRBV5-1, the J call TRBJ1-4; maybe TRBD1 (6 bases). Germline CDR1 reads SGHRS; CDR2 reads YFSETQ. With 4 bases removed from V and 0 bases from J, the gap between germline ends came to 19 bases. CDR3 length equals 18 residues. The CDR3 reads CASSRGGRDTPTNEKLFF. The CDR3 DNA reads as TGCGCCAGCAGCCGCGGTGGCCGGGACACCCCAACTAATGAAAAACTGTTTTTT. The full variable domain, its missing parts supplied by reference TRBV5-1 and TRBJ1-4, is KAGVTQTPRYLIKTRGQQVTLSCSPISGHRSVSWYQQTPGQGLQFLFEYFSETQRNKGNFPGRFSGRQFSNSRSEMNVSTLELGDSALYLCASSRGGRDTPTNEKLFFGSGTQLSVL.

V usage is TRBV2 and J usage is TRBJ2-5; D is ambiguous. This CDR3 region has 14 residues. V lost 6 bases, J lost 2 bases, and 13 bases lay in between. CDR1 is SNHLY and CDR2 is FYNNEI in the germline V gene. As DNA, the CDR3 is TGTGCCAGCAGCACTGAGAACAGTCAAGAGACCCAGTACTTC. This codes for CASSTENSQETQYF.

This clone was detected once. The CDR3 bases are TGTGCCAGCAGTTTATCAGGGGTGGGGACTGAAGCTTTCTTT. As protein: CASSLSGVGTEAFF. The chain combines TRBV28 with TRBJ1-1; D might be TRBD1 (6 bases). This CDR3 is built from 14 residues. The V gene's germline CDR1 is MDHEN and CDR2 SYDVKM. V was pared by 1 base and J by 5 bases, with 11 bases between.

The sample holds one count of this clone. The chain recombines TRBV30 with TRBJ2-1, with TRBD1 matching 9 bases. CDR1 is GTSNPN, CDR2 SVGIG, per germline (reference sequence). The CDR3 consists of 15 residues. Trimming cost V 4 bases and J 5 bases; bases outside gene matches: 9. The CDR3 DNA reads TGTGCCTGGACCCCGACAGGGGGAATGAACAATGAGCAGTTCTTC. It is translated as CAWTPTGGMNNEQFF.

This clone was picked up one time. The chain recombines TRBV7-9 with TRBJ2-2; 10 positions agree with TRBD1. CDR1 and CDR2 (germline): SEHNR, FQNEAQ (reference sequence). This CDR3 is built from 15 residues. V lost 4 bases and J lost 6; bases outside the gene matches: 5. The DNA for the CDR3 is TGTGCCAGCAGCTCGGACAGGGGGATCGCCGGGGAGCTGTTTTTT. It specifies CASSSDRGIAGELFF.

This clone was detected only once. In nucleotides, the CDR3 is TGTGCCAGCTCACACAGGGAAAATGAGCAGTTCTTC. Protein sequence: CASSHRENEQFF. This chain uses TRBV18 with TRBJ2-1; weak D call: TRBD1 (6 bases). The CDR3 consists of 12 residues. V lost 4 bases and J 7 bases, leaving 8 bases between the germline ends. Germline V gene data show CDR1 as KGHSH and CDR2 as LQKENI.

Turning to this clone: Other DNA sequences in this specimen translate into the identical CDR3. V gene TRBV19 combines with J gene TRBJ1-6; 9 positions match TRBD1. The ends lost 4 bases at V and 0 bases at J; junction bases unmatched: 4. The CDR3 spans 17 residues. The germline CDR1 and CDR2 sequences are LNHDA and SQIVND (reference sequence). DNA of the CDR3: TGTGCCAGTAGTACTGACAGGGGGAGCTCCTATAATTCACCCCTCCACTTT. This sequence encodes CASSTDRGSSYNSPLHF.

The J gene is TRBJ1-3, the V gene TRBV18, with D unresolved. The length of the CDR3 is 12 residues. Trimming took 7 bases from V and 4 from J, leaving 8 bases between them. The V gene's germline CDR1 is KGHSH and CDR2 LQKENI. The CDR3, as DNA: TGTGCCAGCTACCGGTCAGGAAACACCATATATTTT. This gives the protein CASYRSGNTIYF.